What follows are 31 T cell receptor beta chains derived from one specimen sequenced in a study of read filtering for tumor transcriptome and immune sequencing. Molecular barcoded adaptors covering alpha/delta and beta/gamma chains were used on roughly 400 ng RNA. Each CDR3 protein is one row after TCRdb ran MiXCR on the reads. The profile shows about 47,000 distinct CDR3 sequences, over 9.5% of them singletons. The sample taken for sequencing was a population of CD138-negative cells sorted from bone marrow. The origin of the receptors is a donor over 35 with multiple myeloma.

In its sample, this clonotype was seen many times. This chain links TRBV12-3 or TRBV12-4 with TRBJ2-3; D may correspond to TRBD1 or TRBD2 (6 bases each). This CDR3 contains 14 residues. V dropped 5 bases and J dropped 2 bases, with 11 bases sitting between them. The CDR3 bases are TGTGCCAGCAGTACTCGGGGGCCCACAGATACGCAGTATTTT. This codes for CASSTRGPTDTQYF.

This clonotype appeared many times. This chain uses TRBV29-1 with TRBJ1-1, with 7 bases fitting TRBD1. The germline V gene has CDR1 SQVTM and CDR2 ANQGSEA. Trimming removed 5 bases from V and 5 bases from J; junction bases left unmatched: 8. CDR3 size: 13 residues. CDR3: CSVRTGQRTEAFF. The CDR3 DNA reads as TGCAGCGTTCGAACGGGACAGAGAACTGAAGCTTTCTTT.

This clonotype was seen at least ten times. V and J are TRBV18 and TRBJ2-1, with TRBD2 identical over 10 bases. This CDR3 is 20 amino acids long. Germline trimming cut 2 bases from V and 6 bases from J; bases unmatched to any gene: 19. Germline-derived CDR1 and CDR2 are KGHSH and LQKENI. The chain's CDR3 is CASSPGAGTSLAGEGNEQFF. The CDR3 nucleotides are TGTGCCAGCTCACCAGGCGCAGGGACATCGCTAGCGGGAGAGGGCAATGAGCAGTTCTTC.

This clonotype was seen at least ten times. CDR3 sequence: CSVTGTSYEQYF. The CDR3 coding sequence is TGCAGCGTTACCGGGACTAGCTACGAGCAGTACTTC. The chain uses TRBV29-1 and TRBJ2-7; 8 bases match TRBD2. The length of the CDR3 is 12 residues. Germline V gene data show CDR1 as SQVTM and CDR2 as ANQGSEA. Germline trimming cut 5 bases from V and 3 bases from J; bases unmatched to any gene: 3.

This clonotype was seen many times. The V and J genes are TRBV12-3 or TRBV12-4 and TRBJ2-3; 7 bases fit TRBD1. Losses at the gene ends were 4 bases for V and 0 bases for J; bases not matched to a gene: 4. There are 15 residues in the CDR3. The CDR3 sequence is CASSSDRASTDTQYF. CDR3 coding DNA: TGTGCCAGCAGTTCCGACAGGGCGAGCACAGATACGCAGTATTTT.

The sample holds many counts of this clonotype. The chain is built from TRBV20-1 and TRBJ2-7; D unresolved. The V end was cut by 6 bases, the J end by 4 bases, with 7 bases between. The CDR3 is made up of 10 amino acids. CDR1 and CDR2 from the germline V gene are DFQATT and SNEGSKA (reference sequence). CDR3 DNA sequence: TGCAGTGCGACCACGTACGAGCAGTACTTC. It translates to CSATTYEQYF.

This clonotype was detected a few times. This CDR3 reads CASRREPQETQYF. The CDR3 nucleotides read TGTGCCAGCCGAAGAGAGCCCCAAGAGACCCAGTACTTC. J is TRBJ2-5 and V is TRBV6-1; D is unresolved. This CDR3 spans 13 amino acids. With 8 bases removed from V and 1 base from J, the gap between germline ends came to 11 bases. From germline, CDR1 is MNHNS and CDR2 SASEGT.

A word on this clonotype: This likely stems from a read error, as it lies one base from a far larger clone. The CDR3 coding sequence is TGTACCAGCAGCCCGTGGGACAGGGCTTCAAGGGAAGCTTTCTTT. Its translation is CTSSPWDRASREAFF. J is TRBJ1-1 and V is TRBV7-2, with TRBD1 matching over 9 bases. Trimming took 5 bases from V and 8 from J; bases not matched to a gene: 12. CDR3 size: 15 residues. Germline V gives CDR1 SGHTA, CDR2 FQGNSA.

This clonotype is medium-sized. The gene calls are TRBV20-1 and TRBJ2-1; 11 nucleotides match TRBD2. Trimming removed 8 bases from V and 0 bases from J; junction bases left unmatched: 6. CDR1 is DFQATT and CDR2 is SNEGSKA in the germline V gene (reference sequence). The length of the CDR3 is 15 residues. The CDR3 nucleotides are TGCAGTCCCTTAGCGGGAGGGCTCTCCTACAATGAGCAGTTCTTC. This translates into CSPLAGGLSYNEQFF.

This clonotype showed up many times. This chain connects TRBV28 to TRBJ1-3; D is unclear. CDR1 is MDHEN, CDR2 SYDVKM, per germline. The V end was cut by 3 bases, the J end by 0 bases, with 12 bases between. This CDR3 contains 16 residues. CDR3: CASSLRHRFSGNTIYF. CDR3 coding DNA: TGTGCCAGCAGTTTGAGACACCGCTTCTCTGGAAACACCATATATTTT.

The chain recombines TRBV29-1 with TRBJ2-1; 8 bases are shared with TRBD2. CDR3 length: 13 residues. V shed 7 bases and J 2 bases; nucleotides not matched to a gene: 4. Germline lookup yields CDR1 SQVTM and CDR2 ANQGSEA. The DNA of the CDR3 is TGCAGCGCAGTGACTAGCGCCTACAATGAGCAGTTCTTC. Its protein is CSAVTSAYNEQFF.

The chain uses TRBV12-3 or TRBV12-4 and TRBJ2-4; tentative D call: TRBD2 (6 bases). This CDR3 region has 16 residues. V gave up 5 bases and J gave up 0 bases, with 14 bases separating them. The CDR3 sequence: CASSNAGTLAKNIQYF. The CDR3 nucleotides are TGTGCCAGCAGTAATGCCGGGACTTTAGCCAAAAACATTCAGTACTTC.

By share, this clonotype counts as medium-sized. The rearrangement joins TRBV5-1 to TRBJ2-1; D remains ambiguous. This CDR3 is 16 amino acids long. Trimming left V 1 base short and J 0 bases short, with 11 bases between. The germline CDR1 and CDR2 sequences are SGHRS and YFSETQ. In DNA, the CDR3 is TGCGCCAGCAGCTTGCAAGTTACCCGCTCCTACAATGAGCAGTTCTTC. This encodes CASSLQVTRSYNEQFF.

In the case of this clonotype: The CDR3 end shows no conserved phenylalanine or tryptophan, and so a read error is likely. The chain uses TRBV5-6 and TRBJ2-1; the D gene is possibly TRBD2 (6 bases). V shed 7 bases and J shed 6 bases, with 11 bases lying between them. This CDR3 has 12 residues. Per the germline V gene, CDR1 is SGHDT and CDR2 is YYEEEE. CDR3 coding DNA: TGTGCCAGCGGTCGGGACTCCAATGAGCAGTTCCTC. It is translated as CASGRDSNEQFL.

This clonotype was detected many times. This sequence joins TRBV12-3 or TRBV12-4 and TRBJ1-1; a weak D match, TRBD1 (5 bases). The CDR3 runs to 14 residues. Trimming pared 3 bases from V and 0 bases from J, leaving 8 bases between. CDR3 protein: CASSFAGLNTEAFF. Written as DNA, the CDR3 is TGTGCCAGCAGTTTTGCAGGGTTGAACACTGAAGCTTTCTTT.

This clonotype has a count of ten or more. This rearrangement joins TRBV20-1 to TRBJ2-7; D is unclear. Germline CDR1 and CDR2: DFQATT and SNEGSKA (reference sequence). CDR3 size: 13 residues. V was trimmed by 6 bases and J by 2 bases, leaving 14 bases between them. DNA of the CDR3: TGCAGTGCGGTGGGTGGTGCTACCTACGAGCAGTACTTC. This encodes CSAVGGATYEQYF.

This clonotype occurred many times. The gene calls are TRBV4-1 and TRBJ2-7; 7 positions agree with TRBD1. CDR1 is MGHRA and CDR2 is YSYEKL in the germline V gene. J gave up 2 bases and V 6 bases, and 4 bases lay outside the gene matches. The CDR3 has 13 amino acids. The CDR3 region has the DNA TGCGCCAGCAGTCTTGACAGGGCCTACGAGCAGTACTTC. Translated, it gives CASSLDRAYEQYF.

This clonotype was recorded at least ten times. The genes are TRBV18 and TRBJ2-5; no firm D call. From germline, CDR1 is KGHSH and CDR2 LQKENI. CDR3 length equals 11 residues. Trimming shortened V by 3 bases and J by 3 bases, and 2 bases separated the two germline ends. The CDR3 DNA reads TGTGCCAGCTCACCCAAAGAGACCCAGTACTTC. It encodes CASSPKETQYF.

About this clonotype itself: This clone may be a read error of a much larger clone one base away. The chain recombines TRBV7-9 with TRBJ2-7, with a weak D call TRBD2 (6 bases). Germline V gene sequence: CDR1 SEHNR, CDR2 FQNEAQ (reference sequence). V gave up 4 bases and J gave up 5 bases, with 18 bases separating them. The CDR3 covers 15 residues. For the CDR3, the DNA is TGTGCCAGCAGCTCCTTTCCTAGCGCTACCCACGAGCAGTACTTC. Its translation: CASSSFPSATHEQYF.

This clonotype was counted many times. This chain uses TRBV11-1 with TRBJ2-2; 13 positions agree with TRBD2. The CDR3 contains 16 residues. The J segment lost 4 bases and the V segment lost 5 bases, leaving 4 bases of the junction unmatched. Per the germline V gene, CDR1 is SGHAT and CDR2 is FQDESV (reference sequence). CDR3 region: CASSPGLAGVTGELFF. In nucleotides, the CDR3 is TGTGCCAGCAGCCCCGGACTAGCGGGAGTCACCGGGGAGCTGTTTTTT.

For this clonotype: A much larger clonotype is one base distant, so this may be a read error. The DNA for the CDR3 is TGCGCCAGCAGCGCTCAGTGCAATGAGCAGTTCTTC. Translation: CASSAQCNEQFF. The rearrangement links TRBV5-1 to TRBJ2-1; D not certain. Trimming took off 4 bases at V and 6 bases at J, with 8 bases between the two ends. Looked up from germline, CDR1 is SGHRS and CDR2 is YFSETQ. The CDR3 spans 12 residues.

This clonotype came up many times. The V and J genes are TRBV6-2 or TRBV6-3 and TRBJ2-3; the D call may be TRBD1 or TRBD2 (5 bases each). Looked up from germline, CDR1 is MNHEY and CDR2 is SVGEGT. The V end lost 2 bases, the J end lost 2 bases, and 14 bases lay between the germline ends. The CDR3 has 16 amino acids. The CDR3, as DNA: TGTGCCAGCAGTTACGGAACGGGACCCTCCACAGATACGCAGTATTTT. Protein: CASSYGTGPSTDTQYF.

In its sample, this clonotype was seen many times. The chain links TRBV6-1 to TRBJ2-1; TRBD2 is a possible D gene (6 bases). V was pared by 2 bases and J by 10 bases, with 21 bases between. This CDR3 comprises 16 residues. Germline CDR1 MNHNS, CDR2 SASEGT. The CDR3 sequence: CASSEQLADVVGEQFF. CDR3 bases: TGTGCCAGCAGTGAACAATTAGCGGATGTGGTAGGGGAGCAGTTCTTC.

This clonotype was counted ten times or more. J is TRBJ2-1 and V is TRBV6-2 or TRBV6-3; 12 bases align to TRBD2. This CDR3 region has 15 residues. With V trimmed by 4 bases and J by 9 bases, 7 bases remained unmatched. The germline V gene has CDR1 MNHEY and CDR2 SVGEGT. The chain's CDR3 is CASSSPLAGGFEQFF. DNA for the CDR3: TGTGCCAGCAGTTCCCCCCTAGCGGGAGGGTTTGAGCAGTTCTTC.

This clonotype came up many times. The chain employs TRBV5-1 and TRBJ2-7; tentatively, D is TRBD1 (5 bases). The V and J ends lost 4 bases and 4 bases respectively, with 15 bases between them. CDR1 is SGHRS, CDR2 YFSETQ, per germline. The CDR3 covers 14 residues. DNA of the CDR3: TGCGCCAGCAGCCTCCAGGGAATGGGTTACGAGCAGTACTTC. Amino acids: CASSLQGMGYEQYF.

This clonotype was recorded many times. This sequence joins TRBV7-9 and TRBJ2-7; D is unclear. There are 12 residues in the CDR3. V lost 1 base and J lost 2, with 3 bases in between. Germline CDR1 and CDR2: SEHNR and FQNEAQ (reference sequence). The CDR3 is CASSLGAYEQYF. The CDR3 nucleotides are TGTGCCAGCAGCTTAGGAGCCTACGAGCAGTACTTC.

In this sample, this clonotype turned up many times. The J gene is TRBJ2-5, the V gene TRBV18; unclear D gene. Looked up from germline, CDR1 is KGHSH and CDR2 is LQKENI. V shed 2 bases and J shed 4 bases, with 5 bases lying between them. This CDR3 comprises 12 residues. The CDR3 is CASSPVRETQYF. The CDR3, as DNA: TGTGCCAGCTCACCAGTCCGAGAGACCCAGTACTTC.

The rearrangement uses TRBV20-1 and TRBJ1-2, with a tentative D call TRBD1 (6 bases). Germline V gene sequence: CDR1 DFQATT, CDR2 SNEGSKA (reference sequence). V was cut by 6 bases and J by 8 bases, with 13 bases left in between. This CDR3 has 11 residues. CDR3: CSADRSSGYTF. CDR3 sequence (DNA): TGCAGTGCCGACAGGTCGTCAGGCTACACCTTC.

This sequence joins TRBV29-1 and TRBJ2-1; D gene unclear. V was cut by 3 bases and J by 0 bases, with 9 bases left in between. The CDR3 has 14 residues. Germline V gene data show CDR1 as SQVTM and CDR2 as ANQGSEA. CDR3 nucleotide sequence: TGCAGCGTTGAGCACAATCCCTCCTACAATGAGCAGTTCTTC. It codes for CSVEHNPSYNEQFF.

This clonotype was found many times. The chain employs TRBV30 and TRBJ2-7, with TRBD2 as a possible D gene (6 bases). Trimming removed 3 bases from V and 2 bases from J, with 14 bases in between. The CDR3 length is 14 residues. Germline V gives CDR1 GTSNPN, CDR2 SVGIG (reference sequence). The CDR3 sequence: CAWRTAGSTYEQYF. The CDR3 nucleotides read TGTGCCTGGAGAACGGCGGGATCTACCTACGAGCAGTACTTC.

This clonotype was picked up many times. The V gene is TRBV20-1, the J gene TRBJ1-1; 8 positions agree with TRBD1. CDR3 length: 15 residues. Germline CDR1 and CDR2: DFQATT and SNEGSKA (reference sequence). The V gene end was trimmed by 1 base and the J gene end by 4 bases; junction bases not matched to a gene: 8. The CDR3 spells CSARGFDRGGTEAFF. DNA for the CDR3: TGCAGTGCTAGAGGGTTCGACAGGGGTGGCACTGAAGCTTTCTTT.